The next 15 T cell receptor beta chains were all read from a single sample in a study of blood T cell repertoires in COVID-19. Generated by immunoSEQ multiplex PCR, the TCRdb table keeps only in-frame clones and is missing some. The table has about 210,000 clones, 75% to 90% seen once. The sequenced sample consisted of peripheral blood. The receptor source for this set is a woman aged 35 to 49 with acute or convalescent COVID-19.

This clone came up a few times. The chain uses TRBV25-1 and TRBJ1-5; TRBD1 matches 10 bases. V shed 6 bases and J 7 bases; nucleotides not matched to a gene: 9. This CDR3 is 15 amino acids long. Germline V gene sequence: CDR1 MGHDK, CDR2 SYGVNS. The CDR3 protein is CASREDRGLEQPQHF. CDR3 coding DNA: TGTGCCAGCAGGGAAGACAGGGGGCTCGAACAGCCCCAGCATTTT.

This sequence joins TRBV3-1 (or the pseudogene TRBV3-2) and TRBJ1-6; no clear D. CDR1 LGHDT and CDR2 YNNKEL come from the germline V gene (reference sequence). CDR3 length: 18 residues. Trimming took 0 bases from V and 6 from J, leaving 18 bases between them. CDR3: CASSQEAAGAFGNSPLHF. The CDR3 nucleotides read TGTGCCAGCAGCCAAGAGGCTGCCGGAGCCTTCGGTAATTCACCCCTCCACTTT.

V usage is TRBV30 and J usage is TRBJ2-7; 8 bases line up with TRBD2. V lost 6 bases to trimming and J lost 0 bases; unmatched junction nucleotides: 4. The CDR3 length is 13 residues. Germline V lookup: CDR1 GTSNPN, CDR2 SVGIG (reference sequence). In nucleotides, the CDR3 is TGTGCCTGCTCGGGGGGGCCCTCCTACGAGCAGTACGTC. Protein: CACSGGPSYEQYV.

The chain is built from TRBV7-4 and TRBJ2-7, with TRBD1 matching 10 bases. The V gene's germline CDR1 is SGHVT and CDR2 SQSDAQ. The CDR3 length is 15 residues. With V trimmed by 11 bases and J by 2 bases, 12 bases remained unmatched. The chain's CDR3 is CARDERGTGAYEQYV. The CDR3 nucleotides are TGTGCCCGGGACGAGAGGGGGACAGGGGCCTACGAGCAGTACGTC.

The V and J genes are TRBV4-2 and TRBJ2-3; 7 positions agree with TRBD2. The trim removed 3 bases at V and 2 bases at J, leaving 8 bases unmatched. Germline V gene data show CDR1 as LGHNA and CDR2 as YNFKEQ. The CDR3 runs 16 residues. The CDR3 DNA reads TGTGCCAGCAGCCAGGGGGGGACTACCATCACAGATACGCAGTATTTT. The encoded protein is CASSQGGTTITDTQYF.

CDR3 bases: TGTGCCAGCAGTCGGACAGACCGATATGAAAAACTGTTTTTT. Its translation: CASSRTDRYEKLFF. The J gene is TRBJ1-4, the V gene TRBV6-5, with a weak D call TRBD1 (6 bases). The CDR3 runs 14 residues. The germline V gene encodes CDR1 MNHEY and CDR2 SVGAGI. V was trimmed by 5 bases and J by 6 bases, leaving 13 bases between them.

The chain couples TRBV7-2 to TRBJ1-1, with D possibly TRBD1 on 5 matching bases. Germline V gene sequence: CDR1 SGHTA, CDR2 FQGNSA. V lost 5 bases, J lost 0 bases, and 16 bases lay in between. This CDR3 has 16 amino acids. CDR3 amino acids: CASSPHRQRVNTEAFF. The CDR3 nucleotides are TGTGCCAGCAGCCCTCACCGACAGAGAGTGAACACTGAAGCTTTCTTT.

The J gene is TRBJ1-6, the V gene TRBV11-2, with 7 bases matching TRBD1. The CDR3 covers 18 residues. From germline, CDR1 is SGHAT and CDR2 FQNNGV. After removal of 7 bases from V and 0 bases from J, the junction contained 12 bases not matched to a gene. CDR3: CASKAPRGQRSYNSPLHF. The CDR3 coding sequence is TGTGCCAGCAAGGCGCCGAGGGGGCAACGCTCCTATAATTCACCCCTCCACTTT.

The chain recombines TRBV5-1 with TRBJ1-4; D is uncertain. Germline V lookup: CDR1 SGHRS, CDR2 YFSETQ. Trimming removed 4 bases from V and 13 bases from J, with 17 bases in between. The CDR3 is 13 amino acids. CDR3 sequence reads: CASSPNDGKGLFF. In nucleotides, the CDR3 is TGCGCCAGCAGCCCAAATGACGGGAAAGGACTGTTTTTT.

This clone was counted between two and nine times. This chain connects TRBV5-1 to TRBJ1-2; D gene uncertain. Germline-derived CDR1 and CDR2 are SGHRS and YFSETQ. V was pared by 5 bases and J by 3 bases, with 17 bases between. The CDR3 loop spans 15 amino acids. As DNA, the CDR3 is TGCGCCAGCAGGCCGGCCGTTACGGGAGACTATGGCTACACCTTC. This sequence encodes CASRPAVTGDYGYTF.

V gene TRBV6-4 combines with J gene TRBJ2-3; 7 nucleotides agree with TRBD1. The CDR3 covers 13 residues. Per the germline V gene, CDR1 is MRHNA and CDR2 is SNTAGT. Trimming at V came to 2 bases and at J to 9 bases, leaving 5 bases not matched to a gene. The CDR3 region has the DNA TGTGCCAGCAGTGACGGCGACAGGGAGACGCAGTATTTT. It encodes CASSDGDRETQYF.

Here the CDR3 reads CASAFSPYEQYV. The CDR3 DNA is TGTGCCAGCGCTTTCAGTCCCTACGAGCAGTACGTC. The gene calls are TRBV2 and TRBJ2-7; no definite D call. This CDR3 spans 12 amino acids. The ends were cut back, 8 bases at V and 2 bases at J, with 10 bases in the middle. CDR1 and CDR2 (germline): SNHLY, FYNNEI.

The V call is TRBV6-2 or TRBV6-3, the J call TRBJ2-3; 16 bases line up with TRBD2. Per the germline V gene, CDR1 is MNHEY and CDR2 is SVGEGT. There are 17 residues in the CDR3. The trim removed 1 base at V and 6 bases at J, leaving 4 bases unmatched. In DNA form, the CDR3 reads TGTGCCAGCAGTTACTTGGGACTAGCGGGGGGGCCGGATACGCAGTATTTT. It translates to CASSYLGLAGGPDTQYF.

The gene calls are TRBV2 and TRBJ1-2; TRBD1 agrees at 12 bases. Trimming took 8 bases from V and 8 from J; bases not matched to a gene: 12. The CDR3 sequence is 15 residues long. Germline values: CDR1 SNHLY, CDR2 FYNNEI. CDR3 nucleotide sequence: TGTGCCAGCGGTGCCTCGGGACAGGGGGCGCGGGGCTACACCTTC. Protein product: CASGASGQGARGYTF.

The rearrangement links TRBV27 to TRBJ1-1; maybe TRBD1 (6 bases). The germline V and J ends were trimmed by 3 bases and 3 bases, with 14 bases remaining between them. The CDR3 runs to 15 residues. Germline CDR1 reads MNHEY; CDR2 reads SMNVEV (reference sequence). The CDR3 bases are TGTGCCAGCAGTTTTTTAGGGGGGGGTGACACTGAAGCTTTCTTT. This gives the protein CASSFLGGGDTEAFF.